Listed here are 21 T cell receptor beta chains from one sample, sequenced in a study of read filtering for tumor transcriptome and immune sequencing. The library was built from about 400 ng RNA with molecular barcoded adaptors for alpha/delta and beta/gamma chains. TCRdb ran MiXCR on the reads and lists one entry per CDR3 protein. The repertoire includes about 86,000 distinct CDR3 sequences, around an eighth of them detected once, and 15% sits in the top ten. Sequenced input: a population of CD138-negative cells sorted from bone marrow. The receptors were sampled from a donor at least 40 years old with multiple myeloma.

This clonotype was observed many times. CDR3 amino acids: CASSFVVTEAFF. As DNA, the CDR3 is TGTGCCAGCAGCTTCGTGGTCACTGAAGCTTTCTTT. The chain couples TRBV11-2 to TRBJ1-1; D gene unclear. Trimming removed 3 bases from V and 4 bases from J, with 6 bases in between. This CDR3 is built from 12 residues. CDR1 is SGHAT and CDR2 is FQNNGV in the germline V gene.

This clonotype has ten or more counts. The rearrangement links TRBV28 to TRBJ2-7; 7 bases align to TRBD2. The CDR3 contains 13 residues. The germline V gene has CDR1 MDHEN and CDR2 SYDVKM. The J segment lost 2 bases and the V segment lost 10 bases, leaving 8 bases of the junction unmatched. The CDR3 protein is CAISPSGTYEQYF. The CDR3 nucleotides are TGTGCCATAAGTCCTAGCGGAACCTACGAGCAGTACTTC.

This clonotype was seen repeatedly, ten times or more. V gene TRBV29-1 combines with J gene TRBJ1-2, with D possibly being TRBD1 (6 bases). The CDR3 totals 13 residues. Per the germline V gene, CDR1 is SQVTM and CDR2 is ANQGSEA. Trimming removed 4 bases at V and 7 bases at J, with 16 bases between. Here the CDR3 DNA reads TGCAGCGTTGGTAAGGTGGGGGCGGCTGGCTACACCTTC. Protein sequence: CSVGKVGAAGYTF.

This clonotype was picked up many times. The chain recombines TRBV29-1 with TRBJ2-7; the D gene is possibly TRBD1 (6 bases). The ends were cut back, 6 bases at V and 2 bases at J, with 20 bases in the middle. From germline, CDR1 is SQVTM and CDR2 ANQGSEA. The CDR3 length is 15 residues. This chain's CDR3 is CSVTLGAGIPYEQYF. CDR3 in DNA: TGCAGCGTGACCCTGGGGGCGGGCATCCCCTACGAGCAGTACTTC.

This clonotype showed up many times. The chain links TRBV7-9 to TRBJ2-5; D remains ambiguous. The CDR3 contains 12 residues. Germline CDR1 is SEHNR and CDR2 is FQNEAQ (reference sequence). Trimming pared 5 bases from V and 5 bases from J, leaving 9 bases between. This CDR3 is CASSAVGETQYF. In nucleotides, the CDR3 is TGTGCCAGCAGCGCCGTGGGGGAGACCCAGTACTTC. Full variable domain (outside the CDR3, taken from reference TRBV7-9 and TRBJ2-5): DTGVSQNPRHKITKRGQNVTFRCDPISEHNRLYWYRQTLGQGPEFLTYFQNEAQLEKSRLLSDRFSAERPKGSFSTLEIQRTEQGDSAMYLCASSAVGETQYFGPGTRLLVL.

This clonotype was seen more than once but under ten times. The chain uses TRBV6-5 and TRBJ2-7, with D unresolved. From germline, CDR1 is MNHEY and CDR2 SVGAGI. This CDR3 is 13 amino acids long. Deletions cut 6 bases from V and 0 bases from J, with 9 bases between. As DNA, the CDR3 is TGTGCCAGCAGCTTCTCAGCCTCCTACGAGCAGTACTTC. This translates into CASSFSASYEQYF.

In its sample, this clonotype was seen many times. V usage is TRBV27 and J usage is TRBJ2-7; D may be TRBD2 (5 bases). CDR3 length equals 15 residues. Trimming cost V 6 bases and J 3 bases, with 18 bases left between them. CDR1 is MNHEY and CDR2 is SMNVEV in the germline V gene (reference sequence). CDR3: CASRDSRGNFYEQYF. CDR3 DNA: TGTGCCAGCAGGGATTCAAGAGGGAATTTCTACGAGCAGTACTTC.

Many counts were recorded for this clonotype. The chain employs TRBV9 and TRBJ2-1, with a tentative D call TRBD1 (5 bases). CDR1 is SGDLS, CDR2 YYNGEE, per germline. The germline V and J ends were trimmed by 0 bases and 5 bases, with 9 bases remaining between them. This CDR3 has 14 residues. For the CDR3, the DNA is TGTGCCAGCAGCGTAGCTGGGGCTCACAATGAGCAGTTCTTC. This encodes CASSVAGAHNEQFF.

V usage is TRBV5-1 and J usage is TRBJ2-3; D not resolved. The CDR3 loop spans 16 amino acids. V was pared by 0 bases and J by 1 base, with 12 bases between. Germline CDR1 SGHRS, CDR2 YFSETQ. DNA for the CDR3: TGCGCCAGCAGCTTGGCCCCCGCAGCTGGCACAGATACGCAGTATTTT. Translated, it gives CASSLAPAAGTDTQYF.

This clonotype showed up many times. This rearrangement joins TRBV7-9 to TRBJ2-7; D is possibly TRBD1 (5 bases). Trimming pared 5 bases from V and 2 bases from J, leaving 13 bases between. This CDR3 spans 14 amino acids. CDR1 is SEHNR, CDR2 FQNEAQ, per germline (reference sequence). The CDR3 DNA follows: TGTGCCAGCAGCGCCCTGACAGCAACCTACGAGCAGTACTTC. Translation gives CASSALTATYEQYF.

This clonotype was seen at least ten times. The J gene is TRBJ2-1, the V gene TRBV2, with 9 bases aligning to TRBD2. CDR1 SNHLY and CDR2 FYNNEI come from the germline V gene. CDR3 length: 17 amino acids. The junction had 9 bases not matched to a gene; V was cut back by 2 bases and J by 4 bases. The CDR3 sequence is CASSELVAGGPYNEQFF. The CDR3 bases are TGTGCCAGCAGTGAATTGGTTGCGGGAGGGCCTTACAATGAGCAGTTCTTC.

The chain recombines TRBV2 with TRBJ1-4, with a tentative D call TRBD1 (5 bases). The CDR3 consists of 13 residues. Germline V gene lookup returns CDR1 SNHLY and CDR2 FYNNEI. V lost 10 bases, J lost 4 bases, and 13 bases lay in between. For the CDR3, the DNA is TGTGCCACCCAGGGACTCCGTAATGAAAAACTGTTTTTT. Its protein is CATQGLRNEKLFF.

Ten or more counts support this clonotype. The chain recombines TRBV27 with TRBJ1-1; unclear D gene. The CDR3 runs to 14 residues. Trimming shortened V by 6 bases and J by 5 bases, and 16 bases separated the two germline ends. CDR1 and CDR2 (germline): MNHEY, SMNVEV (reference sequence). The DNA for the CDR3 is TGTGCCAGCAGGACCCCGGATCAGAGAACTGAAGCTTTCTTT. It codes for CASRTPDQRTEAFF.

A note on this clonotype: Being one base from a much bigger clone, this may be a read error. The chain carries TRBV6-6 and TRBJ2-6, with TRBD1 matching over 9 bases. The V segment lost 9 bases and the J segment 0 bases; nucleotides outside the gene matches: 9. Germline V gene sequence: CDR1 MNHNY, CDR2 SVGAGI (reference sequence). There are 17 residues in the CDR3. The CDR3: CASQTGTGFSGANVLTF. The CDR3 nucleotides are TGTGCCAGTCAGACCGGGACAGGGTTCTCTGGGGCCAACGTCCTGACTTTC.

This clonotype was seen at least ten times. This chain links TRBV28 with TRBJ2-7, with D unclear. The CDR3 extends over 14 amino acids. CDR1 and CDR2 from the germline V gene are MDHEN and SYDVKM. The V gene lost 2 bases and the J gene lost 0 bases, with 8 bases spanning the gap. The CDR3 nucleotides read TGTGCCAGCAGTTTAACAGTCAGCTCCTACGAGCAGTACTTC. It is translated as CASSLTVSSYEQYF.

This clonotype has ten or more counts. The CDR3 sequence is CASSPRRGRASTNEQFF. The DNA of the CDR3 is TGTGCCAGCTCACCAAGGCGGGGGAGGGCCTCTACGAATGAGCAGTTCTTC. The genes are TRBV18 and TRBJ2-1, with TRBD2 identical over 7 bases. V was clipped by 2 bases and J by 7 bases; unmatched bases: 14. The CDR3 loop spans 17 amino acids. The V gene's germline CDR1 is KGHSH and CDR2 LQKENI. Combining the CDR3 with reference TRBV18 and TRBJ2-1 gives the whole variable domain NAGVMQNPRHLVRRRGQEARLRCSPMKGHSHVYWYRQLPEEGLKFMVYLQKENIIDESGMPKERFSAEFPKEGPSILRIQQVVRGDSAAYFCASSPRRGRASTNEQFFGPGTRLTVL.

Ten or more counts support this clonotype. CDR3: CASSLVGDSNQPQHF. CDR3 DNA sequence: TGCGCCAGCAGCTTGGTCGGGGATAGCAATCAGCCCCAGCATTTT. The rearrangement uses TRBV5-1 and TRBJ1-5; D is ambiguous. CDR1 and CDR2 (germline): SGHRS, YFSETQ. There are 15 residues in the CDR3. Trimming removed 0 bases from V and 0 bases from J, with 7 bases in between.

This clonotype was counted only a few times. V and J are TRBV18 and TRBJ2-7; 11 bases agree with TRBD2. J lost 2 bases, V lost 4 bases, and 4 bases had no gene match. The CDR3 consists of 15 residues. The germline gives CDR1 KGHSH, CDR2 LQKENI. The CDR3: CASSHTSGSTYEQYF. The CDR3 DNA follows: TGTGCCAGCTCACACACTAGCGGGAGTACCTACGAGCAGTACTTC.

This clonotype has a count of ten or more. Here the CDR3 reads CASSLPPGGLGGYNEQFF. The CDR3 nucleotides read TGTGCCAGCAGCTTACCACCGGGGGGACTAGGGGGCTACAATGAGCAGTTCTTC. The genes are TRBV7-9 and TRBJ2-1; 8 nucleotides match TRBD2. V was clipped by 2 bases and J by 3 bases; unmatched bases: 12. The CDR3 consists of 18 residues. Germline values: CDR1 SEHNR, CDR2 FQNEAQ (reference sequence).

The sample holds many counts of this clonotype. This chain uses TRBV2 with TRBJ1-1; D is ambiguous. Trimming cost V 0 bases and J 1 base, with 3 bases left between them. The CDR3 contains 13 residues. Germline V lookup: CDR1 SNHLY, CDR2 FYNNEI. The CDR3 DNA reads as TGTGCCAGCAGTGAAGCGGGGAACACTGAAGCTTTCTTT. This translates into CASSEAGNTEAFF.

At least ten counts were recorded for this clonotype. The CDR3 DNA follows: TGTGCCAGCAGCCAAGGTGTTGGTAGCACAGATACGCAGTATTTT. Its translation is CASSQGVGSTDTQYF. V and J are TRBV3-1 and TRBJ2-3; D is uncertain. Germline V lookup: CDR1 LGHDT, CDR2 YNNKEL (reference sequence). CDR3 length equals 15 residues. V lost 1 base, J lost 0 bases, and 8 bases lay in between.